A selection of T cell receptor beta chains follows, all from one sample in a study of blood T cell repertoires in COVID-19. Method: immunoSEQ multiplex PCR; TCRdb's copy keeps in-frame clones and lacks some. Of about 350,000 clones in the sample, roughly 87% were seen once. Input material: peripheral blood. The receptors were sampled from a woman in her fifties or sixties with COVID-19, enrolled during active disease. Both conserved end residues are part of each CDR3. A D gene is named only where the DNA matches it firmly. The size entry is marked missing in some rows and otherwise reads once, few, many or a size class.

DNA: TGTGCCAGCAGCTTAGAATCCGGTTTTGGCTACACCTTC
CDR3: CASSLESGFGYTF
D: -
size: -
V: TRBV7-2
J: TRBJ1-2

DNA: TGTGCCAGCAGTTACTCGGCTAGCGGGGGGAAGTGGACGCAGTATTTT
CDR3: CASSYSASGGKWTQYF
D: TRBD2
size: -
V: TRBV6-6
J: TRBJ2-3

DNA: TGTGCCAGCAGGCAGGGGGCGGGCCCCGGCGGAGCTTTCTTT
CDR3: CASRQGAGPGGAFF
D: TRBD1
size: -
V: TRBV2
J: TRBJ1-1

DNA: TGTGCCAGCAGCCTACTAGCGGGGGTTGATGAGCAGTTCTTC
CDR3: CASSLLAGVDEQFF
D: TRBD2
size: -
V: TRBV7-3
J: TRBJ2-1

DNA: TGCGCCAGCAGCCCTACAGGGAGTTGGGAGGGCTACACCTTC
CDR3: CASSPTGSWEGYTF
D: -
size: -
V: TRBV5-1
J: TRBJ1-2

DNA: TGTGCCACCAGCGTCAGCCTGGACAGGGCCTCCTACGAGCAGTACTTC
CDR3: CATSVSLDRASYEQYF
D: TRBD1
size: -
V: TRBV15
J: TRBJ2-7

DNA: TGCAGCGTTATCGACCGACAGGGGAACACCGGGGAGCTGTTTTTT
CDR3: CSVIDRQGNTGELFF
D: TRBD1
size: once
V: TRBV29-1
J: TRBJ2-2

DNA: TGCGCCAGCAGCTGGGACAGGGCGGGTACTGAAGCTTTCTTT
CDR3: CASSWDRAGTEAFF
D: TRBD1
size: -
V: TRBV5-1
J: TRBJ1-1

DNA: TGCGCCAGCAGGGCTGGACAGGGGGAAACCGGGGAGCTGTTTTTT
CDR3: CASRAGQGETGELFF
D: TRBD1
size: -
V: TRBV5-1
J: TRBJ2-2

DNA: TGCGCCAGCACCATGGGGCCCGAACAAGAGACCCAGTACTTC
CDR3: CASTMGPEQETQYF
D: -
size: -
V: TRBV5-1
J: TRBJ2-5

DNA: TGTGCCAGCAGTTACCCCGCCGGGGGAGCCTACGAGCAGTACTTC
CDR3: CASSYPAGGAYEQYF
D: -
size: once
V: TRBV6-6
J: TRBJ2-7

DNA: TGTGCCATCAGTGACGTAGCGGGCACAGATACGCAGTATTTT
CDR3: CAISDVAGTDTQYF
D: -
size: -
V: TRBV10-3
J: TRBJ2-3

DNA: TGTGCCAGCAGTTTAGACAGTCGGGAGCAGTACTTC
CDR3: CASSLDSREQYF
D: -
size: -
V: TRBV28
J: TRBJ2-7

DNA: TGTGCCAGCAGCAAAACGGTAATGAACACTGAAGCTTTCTTT
CDR3: CASSKTVMNTEAFF
D: -
size: -
V: TRBV7-3
J: TRBJ1-1

DNA: TGTGCCAGCAGCCAAGCTAGGGGGCGCTTTAATGGCTACACCTTC
CDR3: CASSQARGRFNGYTF
D: TRBD1
size: -
V: TRBV3-1/TRBV3-2
J: TRBJ1-2

DNA: TGTGCCAGCAGTTTGACAGAGGACTCTGGAAACACCATATATTTT
CDR3: CASSLTEDSGNTIYF
D: -
size: -
V: TRBV6-6
J: TRBJ1-3

DNA: TGCGCCAGCAGCCTCAACCCCGGACAAAATCAGCCCCAGCATTTT
CDR3: CASSLNPGQNQPQHF
D: -
size: -
V: TRBV4-1
J: TRBJ1-5

DNA: TGTGCCAGTAAGGACAGGGGGCAAAATGAGCAGTTCTTC
CDR3: CASKDRGQNEQFF
D: TRBD1
size: -
V: TRBV19
J: TRBJ2-1

DNA: TGTGCCAGCAGCCCTGAGTTCATGAACACTGAAGCTTTCTTT
CDR3: CASSPEFMNTEAFF
D: -
size: -
V: TRBV14
J: TRBJ1-1

DNA: TGTGCCAGCAGTAGGGGACAGGCAGATTCACCCCTCCACTTT
CDR3: CASSRGQADSPLHF
D: TRBD1
size: -
V: TRBV6-6
J: TRBJ1-6

DNA: TGTGCCAGCAGCTCGAACAGGGTCCACGAGCAGTACTTC
CDR3: CASSSNRVHEQYF
D: -
size: -
V: TRBV7-2
J: TRBJ2-7

DNA: TGTGCCAGCATATCCGCAGTTTCCTACAATGAGCAGTTCTTC
CDR3: CASISAVSYNEQFF
D: -
size: -
V: TRBV6-5
J: TRBJ2-1

DNA: TGTGCTACTGGGGGGGGGACTTCCGGTGAGCAGTTCTTC
CDR3: CATGGGTSGEQFF
D: TRBD2
size: -
V: TRBV12-5
J: TRBJ2-1

DNA: TGTGCCAGCAGTGAAGAGGGGTCCACTAATGAAAAACTGTTTTTT
CDR3: CASSEEGSTNEKLFF
D: -
size: -
V: TRBV2
J: TRBJ1-4

DNA: TGTGCCAGCAGTGTTCAACAGGGGGGCGGCTACACCTTC
CDR3: CASSVQQGGGYTF
D: TRBD1
size: -
V: TRBV12-3/TRBV12-4
J: TRBJ1-2

DNA: TGTGCCAGCAGCGTAGAGGGTTCAGGGGGAAGCACCGGGGAGCTGTTTTTT
CDR3: CASSVEGSGGSTGELFF
D: TRBD1
size: -
V: TRBV9
J: TRBJ2-2